The source of this TCR beta chain is a study of identical twins. Study findings and constraints: Abundant beta clonotypes from cord blood had fewer insertions, unlike memory repertoires, which showed none.

TCRdb itself ran the 5' RACE reads through MiXCR, one entry per CDR3 protein. The sample includes 1.5 million to 2 million distinct CDR3 sequences, about 32% of them seen just once. This CDR3 region has 17 residues. V was shortened by 4 bases and J by 4 bases, with 22 bases between the two germline ends. The germline V gene encodes CDR1 SEHNR and CDR2 FQNEAQ (reference sequence). About this clonotype: What it binds is unknown.

The sequencing input was cord blood. The sequence came from a newborn girl in good health. The genes are TRBV7-9 and TRBJ1-2, with no clear D. For the CDR3, the DNA is TGTGCCAGCAGCTCACTGGACCTATCCTCACTTTCCTATGGCTACACCTTC. Amino acid sequence: CASSSLDLSSLSYGYTF.